This TCR beta chain was identified during a study of regulatory T cells in long-lasting Graves disease. Study in general: Graves' disease counted as persistent after over 5 years of antithyroid drugs with positive TSH receptor antibodies.

Arm-PCR of CDR3 regions with iRepertoire HTBI primers generated TCR beta libraries. MiXCR was run by TCRdb on the multiplex PCR reads, yielding one entry per CDR3 protein. This table has hundreds of thousands of distinct CDR3 sequences, around 19% appearing once. Whole-study findings and limits: Newly diagnosed Graves' patients had higher TCR diversity than persistent ones.

The time point denotes: persistent/refractory GD, antithyroid drugs over 5 years with positive TRAb. PBMC RNA was the source of the TCR library. This clonotype was counted many times. What it binds is not known. The source material was peripheral blood mononuclear cells (PBMCs), sampled when the disease was refractory, from a patient treated with antithyroid drugs. The source of this sequence is a female donor with Graves disease.

The CDR3 DNA reads TGTGCCAGCAGCTTAAGTGCGGGATTCTCTGGAAACACCATATATTTT. Translation: CASSLSAGFSGNTIYF. The rearrangement links TRBV11-2 to TRBJ1-3, with D uncertain. From germline, CDR1 is SGHAT and CDR2 FQNNGV. The CDR3 has 16 amino acids. Deletions cut 2 bases from V and 0 bases from J, with 11 bases between.